The 24 T cell receptor beta chains below were found in one sample sequenced in a study of blood T cells in healthy people across ages. Through a sample-barcoded 5' primer and a J-beta primer mix, a second PCR was run for roughly 7 to 11 cycles. TCRdb processed the 5' RACE reads anew with MiXCR; each CDR3 protein has one entry. The sample shows around 790,000 distinct CDR3 sequences, roughly 44% of them seen only once. The sequenced sample was blood. The receptors shown here come from a man aged 55 to 69 in good health.

For this clonotype: Sequence at one end of the junction differs from germline and may be a read error. This chain links TRBV3-1 with TRBJ1-2, with D possibly TRBD1 on 5 matching bases. The V gene's germline CDR1 is LGHDT and CDR2 YNNKEL (reference sequence). The CDR3 is 13 residues long. CDR3 amino acids: CAGSQGGVSGYTF. As DNA, the CDR3 is TGTGCCGGCAGCCAAGGAGGGGTGAGCGGCTACACCTTC. Full variable domain (remainder filled in from reference TRBV3-1 and TRBJ1-2): DTAVSQTPKYLVTQMGNDKSIKCEQNLGHDTMYWYKQDSKKFLKIMFSYNNKELIINETVPNRFSPKSPDKAHLNLHINSLELGDSAVYFCAGSQGGVSGYTFGSGTRLTVV.

J is TRBJ2-3 and V is TRBV6-2 or TRBV6-3, with D perhaps being TRBD1 or TRBD2 (5 bases each). The CDR3 has 14 residues. From germline, CDR1 is MNHEY and CDR2 SVGEGT. V dropped 6 bases and J dropped 2 bases, with 12 bases sitting between them. The CDR3: CASSQAGATDTQYF. As DNA, the CDR3 is TGTGCCAGCAGCCAAGCCGGGGCCACAGATACGCAGTATTTT.

The rearrangement links TRBV4-3 to TRBJ1-2, with 7 bases that match TRBD1. CDR1 is LGHNA and CDR2 is YSLEER in the germline V gene. The trim removed 1 base at V and 2 bases at J, leaving 4 bases unmatched. This CDR3 has 15 amino acids. The CDR3 sequence: CASSQAWGQNYGYTF. In DNA, the CDR3 is TGCGCCAGCAGCCAAGCCTGGGGACAGAACTATGGCTACACCTTC.

This chain connects TRBV7-2 to TRBJ2-6; 10 bases are a match to TRBD2. Per the germline V gene, CDR1 is SGHTA and CDR2 is FQGNSA. The V and J ends lost 8 bases and 4 bases, in that order; junction bases with no gene match: 11. This CDR3 has 17 amino acids. In DNA form, the CDR3 reads TGTGCCAGCGGGCCCCTCCTAGCGGGAGTCGGGGCCAACGTCCTGACTTTC. As protein: CASGPLLAGVGANVLTF.

In its sample, this clonotype was seen a few times. This chain joins TRBV7-2 and TRBJ2-5; 8 bases are shared with TRBD1. After removal of 5 bases from V and 3 bases from J, the junction contained 8 bases not matched to a gene. The CDR3 is 15 residues long. Germline V lookup: CDR1 SGHTA, CDR2 FQGNSA. CDR3 coding DNA: TGTGCCAGCAGCCTTGTATCAGGGGGCGAAGAGACCCAGTACTTC. Encoded protein: CASSLVSGGEETQYF. Variable domain in full (rest from reference TRBV7-2 and TRBJ2-5): GAGVSQSPSNKVTEKGKDVELRCDPISGHTALYWYRQSLGQGLEFLIYFQGNSAPDKSGLPSDRFSAERTGGSVSTLTIQRTQQEDSAVYLCASSLVSGGEETQYFGPGTRLLVL.

This rearrangement joins TRBV4-1 to TRBJ2-1; tentatively, D is TRBD2 (6 bases). The germline CDR1 and CDR2 sequences are MGHRA and YSYEKL. V lost 5 bases to trimming and J lost 8 bases, with 31 bases between them. The CDR3 sequence is 19 residues long. Here the CDR3 reads CASSTSSGTGDPRRDEQFF. The DNA for the CDR3 is TGCGCCAGCAGCACTTCATCCGGGACGGGAGATCCCCGTAGGGATGAGCAGTTCTTC.

This chain uses TRBV20-1 with TRBJ2-7, with D possibly matching TRBD2 (5 bases). Trimming took 8 bases from V and 7 from J, leaving 27 bases between them. From germline, CDR1 is DFQATT and CDR2 SNEGSKA (reference sequence). This CDR3 is 15 amino acids long. CDR3 coding DNA: TGCAGTATTGGGAGCGTGCGTTGGTCCTACAATGAGCAGTACTTC. This codes for CSIGSVRWSYNEQYF.

As regards this clonotype: At one end, the junction sequence differs from germline, possibly due to a read error. The chain uses TRBV12-3 or TRBV12-4 and TRBJ2-3; the match to TRBD2 covers 7 bases. There are 15 residues in the CDR3. CDR3 sequence reads: CASSPRSGVTDAQYF. The CDR3 DNA follows: TGTGCCAGCAGCCCCCGCAGCGGGGTCACAGATGCGCAGTATTTT.

The CDR3 sequence: CASSLGPRPSGTDTQYF. CDR3 DNA sequence: TGTGCCAGCAGCTTGGGGCCAAGGCCCTCAGGCACAGATACGCAGTATTTT. V is TRBV7-2 and J is TRBJ2-3; D is perhaps TRBD1 (5 bases). The V gene's germline CDR1 is SGHTA and CDR2 FQGNSA. There are 17 residues in the CDR3. Trimming shortened V by 3 bases and J by 1 base, and 17 bases separated the two germline ends.

CDR3 DNA sequence: TGTGCCAGCCGTTCAATCCGAACCGGGGGGCCCTACAATGAGCAGTTCTTC. This translates into CASRSIRTGGPYNEQFF. The rearrangement links TRBV6-5 to TRBJ2-1; tentatively, D is TRBD2 (7 bases). Trimming removed 8 bases at V and 2 bases at J, with 22 bases between. Germline-derived CDR1 and CDR2 are MNHEY and SVGAGI. This CDR3 has 17 amino acids.

As regards this clonotype: This may come from a read error, since a much larger clone is one base off. This chain joins TRBV12-3 or TRBV12-4 and TRBJ2-5, with D possibly TRBD1 on 7 matching bases. V was pared by 6 bases and J by 9 bases, with 23 bases between. CDR3 length: 15 amino acids. The CDR3 sequence: CASSPTGGQWEAQYF. Written as DNA, the CDR3 is TGTGCCAGCAGCCCGACTGGGGGACAGTGGGAGGCCCAGTACTTC.

The CDR3 DNA follows: TGTGCCAGCATGGAGACCTCTAATCATGAAAAACTGTTTTTT. This encodes CASMETSNHEKLFF. V gene TRBV6-1 combines with J gene TRBJ1-4; D call uncertain. Trimming took off 7 bases at V and 6 bases at J, with 15 bases between the two ends. CDR1 and CDR2 from the germline V gene are MNHNS and SASEGT. The CDR3 spans 14 residues.

The chain employs TRBV30 and TRBJ2-3, with 7 bases matching TRBD2. The CDR3 totals 15 residues. V trimming: 0 bases; J trimming: 2 bases; junction bases outside the gene matches: 5. Germline V gene data show CDR1 as GTSNPN and CDR2 as SVGIG (reference sequence). CDR3 in DNA: TGTGCCTGGAGTGTACTAGGGACTAACACAGATACGCAGTATTTT. Encoded protein: CAWSVLGTNTDTQYF.

The chain employs TRBV12-3 or TRBV12-4 and TRBJ1-1; TRBD1 matches at 8 bases. CDR3 size: 14 residues. The trim removed 8 bases at V and 1 base at J, leaving 6 bases unmatched. The CDR3 loop reads CASSRTGKNTEAFF. The CDR3 coding sequence is TGTGCCAGCTCCCGGACAGGGAAGAACACTGAAGCTTTCTTT.

V is TRBV14 and J is TRBJ2-3, with D perhaps being TRBD1 or TRBD2 (6 bases each). V was cut by 1 base and J by 4 bases, with 24 bases left in between. Germline V gives CDR1 SGHDN, CDR2 FVKESK. The CDR3 length is 19 residues. CDR3 bases: TGTGCCAGCAGCCAAGGGAAAGGATTGGCGGGGACAAGCGCAGATACGCAGTATTTT. Amino acid sequence: CASSQGKGLAGTSADTQYF. Complete variable domain (other parts from reference TRBV14 and TRBJ2-3): EAGVTQFPSHSVIEKGQTVTLRCDPISGHDNLYWYRRVMGKEIKFLLHFVKESKQDESGMPNNRFLAERTGGTYSTLKVQPAELEDSGVYFCASSQGKGLAGTSADTQYFGPGTRLTVL.

The chain uses TRBV15 and TRBJ1-4; D might be TRBD1 (6 bases). V lost 3 bases and J lost 6, with 20 bases in between. This CDR3 spans 17 amino acids. Germline CDR1 and CDR2: LNHNV and YYDKDF (reference sequence). Written as DNA, the CDR3 is TGTGCCACCAGCAGGGGGGCTGGGGACTCGGGGGATGAAAAACTGTTTTTT. Translated: CATSRGAGDSGDEKLFF.

V usage is TRBV4-3 and J usage is TRBJ2-5; D is unresolved. V lost 1 base and J 5 bases, leaving 20 bases between the germline ends. CDR3 length: 17 residues. Germline V gene sequence: CDR1 LGHNA, CDR2 YSLEER. In nucleotides, the CDR3 is TGCGCCAGCAGCCAAGGTGCCCCGAAAGGGTATAAGGAGACCCAGTACTTC. It codes for CASSQGAPKGYKETQYF.

The V and J genes are TRBV4-1 and TRBJ1-5; perhaps TRBD1 as D (5 bases). Per germline, CDR1 MGHRA and CDR2 YSYEKL. V lost 0 bases and J 2 bases, leaving 14 bases between the germline ends. The length of the CDR3 is 17 residues. Here the CDR3 reads CASSQEVNRGGNQPQHF. Written as DNA, the CDR3 is TGCGCCAGCAGCCAAGAGGTAAATAGGGGAGGCAATCAGCCCCAGCATTTT.

V is TRBV7-2 and J is TRBJ2-7; D assignment may be TRBD1 or TRBD2 (6 bases each). From germline, CDR1 is SGHTA and CDR2 FQGNSA. V lost 6 bases to trimming and J lost 6 bases, with 15 bases between them. There are 13 residues in the CDR3. CDR3 sequence reads: CASSLGGTTEQYF. In DNA, the CDR3 is TGTGCCAGCAGTCTGGGCGGGACAACCGAGCAGTACTTC.

This clonotype was picked up one time. The chain carries TRBV28 and TRBJ2-5; unclear D gene. Germline CDR1 MDHEN, CDR2 SYDVKM. This CDR3 has 11 amino acids. The V end was cut by 7 bases, the J end by 5 bases, with 8 bases between. The CDR3 loop reads CASIIGETQYF. The CDR3 DNA reads as TGTGCCAGCATTATAGGGGAGACCCAGTACTTC.

The rearrangement links TRBV5-1 to TRBJ1-4, with TRBD1 matching 8 bases. Germline V gene lookup returns CDR1 SGHRS and CDR2 YFSETQ. V shed 2 bases, J shed 2 bases, and the junction held 2 bases outside the gene matches. CDR3 length: 15 residues. CDR3 protein: CASSFQGATNEKLFF. The CDR3 DNA reads TGCGCCAGCAGCTTTCAGGGGGCGACTAATGAAAAACTGTTTTTT.

The chain couples TRBV7-9 to TRBJ2-3; no firm D call. Germline CDR1 and CDR2: SEHNR and FQNEAQ (reference sequence). Between the trimmed V and J ends, which lost 5 bases and 5 bases, there was a span of 8 bases. This CDR3 has 12 residues. The CDR3 DNA follows: TGTGCCAGCAGCCTTATTAGAGATACGCAGTATTTT. Translating gives CASSLIRDTQYF.

This clonotype turned up a few times. The chain recombines TRBV20-1 with TRBJ1-6; D unresolved. CDR3 size: 15 residues. CDR1 DFQATT and CDR2 SNEGSKA come from the germline V gene (reference sequence). CDR3: CSASPGLVYNSPLHF. The CDR3 region has the DNA TGCAGCGCCAGCCCCGGACTGGTCTATAATTCACCCCTCCACTTT.

The rearrangement links TRBV6-1 to TRBJ2-1; 13 nucleotides agree with TRBD2. There are 18 residues in the CDR3. Germline V gene sequence: CDR1 MNHNS, CDR2 SASEGT. V lost 7 bases and J lost 0; bases outside the gene matches: 9. DNA for the CDR3: TGTGCCAGCACCGGGGGGACTAGCGGGGCGAGCTCCTACAATGAGCAGTTCTTC. Translating it yields CASTGGTSGASSYNEQFF.